The sequence of this TCR beta chain was determined in a study of cytomegalovirus exposure and HLA in healthy donors. Remarks on this clone: Its antigen is currently unknown.

Study-wide points: About 90% or about 30% of the time was how often most TCR beta V segments were productive, according to an earlier analysis. Some V segments could not be told apart, so they were left out, TRBV6-2 and TRBV6-3 among them.

PCR amplification relied on 60 Vbeta primers (plus 13 Jbeta primers). The table came from immunoSEQ multiplex PCR; TCRdb's copy has only in-frame clones and leaves some out. The table has 150,000 or so clones, 76% seen once; the top ten hold roughly 0.82%. The CDR3 consists of 17 residues. Germline V gene sequence: CDR1 SGHRS, CDR2 YFSETQ. Trimming removed 4 bases from V and 8 bases from J; junction bases left unmatched: 16. The V call is TRBV5-1, the J call TRBJ2-1, with TRBD2 identical over 9 bases. Input material: PBMCs. This TCR was recovered from a female donor in good health and CMV-seronegative. The CDR3 region has the DNA TGCGCCAGCAGCGTAATTATAGCGGGAGCGGGGGTTTATGAGCAGTTCTTC. Encoded protein: CASSVIIAGAGVYEQFF.